The 3 T cell receptor beta chains below were found in one sample sequenced in a study of T cells after yellow fever vaccination. Using its own MiXCR run on the 5' RACE reads, TCRdb lists one record per CDR3 protein. The data contain 450,000 to 550,000 distinct CDR3 sequences, roughly 22% of them singletons. The source was PBMCs, collected about 20 days after the first yellow fever vaccination. The receptors come from a man younger than 30 who received the YFV17D yellow fever vaccine.

The chain links TRBV4-3 to TRBJ2-7; D assignment may be TRBD1 or TRBD2 (5 bases each). V was trimmed by 3 bases and J by 7 bases, leaving 10 bases between them. The germline CDR1 and CDR2 sequences are LGHNA and YSLEER. This CDR3 has 12 amino acids. Written as DNA, the CDR3 is TGCGCCAGCAGCCACGGTTGGGGGGAGCAGTACTTC. This translates into CASSHGWGEQYF.

J is TRBJ2-1 and V is TRBV7-3; TRBD1 matches at 7 bases. Germline CDR1 and CDR2: SGHTA and FQGTGA. After removal of 0 bases from V and 7 bases from J, the junction contained 3 bases not matched to a gene. This CDR3 is built from 14 residues. CDR3 DNA: TGTGCCAGCAGCTTAACTACAGGGGAAAATGAGCAGTTCTTC. This gives the protein CASSLTTGENEQFF.

The rearrangement uses TRBV7-9 and TRBJ2-7; 9 positions agree with TRBD1. Germline lookup yields CDR1 SEHNR and CDR2 FQNEAQ (reference sequence). V shed 5 bases and J 2 bases; nucleotides not matched to a gene: 10. The CDR3 consists of 16 residues. The CDR3 region has the DNA TGTGCCAGCAGCGTACCGACAGGGGGAAGGACCTACGAGCAGTACTTC. It specifies CASSVPTGGRTYEQYF.